This section outlines one TCR beta chain sequence together with its context. The antigen remains undetermined. Other nucleotide sequences from this sample produce the same CDR3. The protocol was immunoSEQ multiplex PCR, while the TCRdb copy is restricted to in-frame clones and leaves out a portion. The sample carries 750,000 to 1,000,000 clones, 90% to 95% recorded once. This sample is drawn from a study of shared clonotypes between healthy human individuals. At the level of the study: Per donor, CD8 memory used one plate, CD8 naive used two, CD4 memory used three and CD4 naive used three.

Terminally differentiated effector memory CD45RA+ cells were left out of the naive CD8 fraction, which was CD45RO-negative and positively selected for CCR7. Study-level findings and limits: On the whole, naive subsets had larger estimated richness than memory subsets had.

Losses at the gene ends were 2 bases for V and 4 bases for J; bases not matched to a gene: 0. CDR3 size: 14 residues. CDR1 is KGHSH, CDR2 LQKENI, per germline. This clonotype originated in a man under 40 in good health. The V gene is TRBV18, the J gene TRBJ1-5, with 9 bases lining up with TRBD1. The sequenced material came from naive CD8+ T cells sorted from blood. This CDR3 reads CASSPGTGNQPQHF. CDR3 in DNA: TGTGCCAGCTCACCAGGGACAGGGAATCAGCCCCAGCATTTT.